This T cell receptor (beta chain) came from a study of sequential checkpoint blockade in melanoma. Turning to the study itself: Each arm's sequence ended with maintenance nivolumab.

The repertoire was sequenced with immunoSEQ multiplex PCR; TCRdb's copy has only in-frame clones and lacks some. The sample shows fewer than 15,000 clones, roughly 85% of them seen only once. Specified treatment: randomized to nivolumab then ipilimumab (arm A) or the reverse (arm B). No patient had prior DNA-damaging chemotherapy. This clone was counted only a few times. This receptor was taken from a human donor with melanoma. The input for sequencing was CD8+ T cells sorted from blood (inferred from file names), taken from a patient given nivolumab and ipilimumab in sequence.

CDR3 bases: TGTGCCAGCATCGAACCAGGAGAGGGTTCACCCCTCCACTTT. Protein sequence: CASIEPGEGSPLHF. The chain has TRBV2 and TRBJ1-6, with D hard to call. The germline gives CDR1 SNHLY, CDR2 FYNNEI. The CDR3 runs to 14 residues. V was shortened by 7 bases and J by 9 bases, with 16 bases between the two germline ends.